This T cell receptor (beta chain) came from a study of T cells after yellow fever vaccination. Overall study context: Fractions of limited cellularity were prepared by means of SMART-Seq v4 Ultra Low Input.

Note on this clonotype: Its antigen is unidentified.

Study results and limitations: Once the booster was given, most primary-vaccination clones reappeared, at approximately 97% for CD4 and more than 85% for CD8. FACS-sorted repertoires could contain abundant clonotypes contaminating from the bulk population.

This CDR3 comprises 16 residues. V shed 1 base and J shed 3 bases, with 10 bases lying between them. The V gene's germline CDR1 is SGHVS and CDR2 FNYEAQ. Each CDR3 protein gets one entry after TCRdb re-called the 5' RACE reads with MiXCR. The sample lists 340,000 or so distinct CDR3 sequences, around 13% occurring once. The specimen was CD4+ T cells sorted from PBMCs, collected 15 days after the yellow fever booster vaccination. The chain employs TRBV7-6 and TRBJ2-6; D is possibly TRBD2 (6 bases). The sequence was collected from a man between 18 and 29 years old who received the YFV17D yellow fever vaccine. CDR3 in amino acids: CASSLERRGGANVLTF. The CDR3 nucleotides are TGTGCCAGCAGCTTAGAAAGGAGGGGTGGGGCCAACGTCCTGACTTTC.